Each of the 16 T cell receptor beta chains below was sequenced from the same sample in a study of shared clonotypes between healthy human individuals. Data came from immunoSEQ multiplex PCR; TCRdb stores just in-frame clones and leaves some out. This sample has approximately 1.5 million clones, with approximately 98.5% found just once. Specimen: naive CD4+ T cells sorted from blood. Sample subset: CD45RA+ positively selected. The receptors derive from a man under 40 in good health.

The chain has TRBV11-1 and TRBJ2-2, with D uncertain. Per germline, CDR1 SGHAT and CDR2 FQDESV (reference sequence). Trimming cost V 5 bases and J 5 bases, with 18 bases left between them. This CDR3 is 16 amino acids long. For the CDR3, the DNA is TGTGCCAGCAGCCATGACTTGTATCGAACGACCGGGGAGCTGTTTTTT. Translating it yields CASSHDLYRTTGELFF.

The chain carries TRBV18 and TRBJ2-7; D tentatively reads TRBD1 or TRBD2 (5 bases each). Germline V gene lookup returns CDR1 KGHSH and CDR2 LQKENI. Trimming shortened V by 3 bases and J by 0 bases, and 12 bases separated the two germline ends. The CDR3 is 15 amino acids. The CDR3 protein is CASSPVSGTSYEQYF. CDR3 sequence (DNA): TGTGCCAGCTCACCTGTCTCAGGGACCTCCTACGAGCAGTACTTC.

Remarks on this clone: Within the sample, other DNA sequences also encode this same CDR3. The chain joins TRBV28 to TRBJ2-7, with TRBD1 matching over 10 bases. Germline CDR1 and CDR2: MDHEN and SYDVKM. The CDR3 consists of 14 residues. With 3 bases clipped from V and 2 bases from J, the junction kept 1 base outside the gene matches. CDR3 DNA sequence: TGTGCCAGCAGTTTGACAGGGGGCCCCTACGAGCAGTACTTC. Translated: CASSLTGGPYEQYF.

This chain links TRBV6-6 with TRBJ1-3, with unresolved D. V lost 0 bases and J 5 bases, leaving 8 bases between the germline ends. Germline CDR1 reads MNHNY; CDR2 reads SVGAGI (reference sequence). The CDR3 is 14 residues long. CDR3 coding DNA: TGTGCCAGCAGTTACTCGATAGGGAGAAACACCATATATTTT. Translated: CASSYSIGRNTIYF.

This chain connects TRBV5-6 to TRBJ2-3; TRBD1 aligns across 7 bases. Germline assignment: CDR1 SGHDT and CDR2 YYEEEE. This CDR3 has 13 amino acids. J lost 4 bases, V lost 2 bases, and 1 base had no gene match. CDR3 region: CASSFTGADTQYF. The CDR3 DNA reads TGTGCCAGCAGCTTTACAGGGGCAGATACGCAGTATTTT. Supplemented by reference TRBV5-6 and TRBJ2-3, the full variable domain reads DAGVTQSPTHLIKTRGQQVTLRCSPKSGHDTVSWYQQALGQGPQFIFQYYEEEERQRGNFPDRFSGHQFPNYSSELNVNALLLGDSALYLCASSFTGADTQYFGPGTRLTVL.

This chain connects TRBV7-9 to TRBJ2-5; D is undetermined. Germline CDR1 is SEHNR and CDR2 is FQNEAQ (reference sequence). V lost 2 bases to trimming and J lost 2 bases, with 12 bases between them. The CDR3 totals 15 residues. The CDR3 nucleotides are TGTGCCAGCAGCTTATGGGTCCCGATACAAGAGACCCAGTACTTC. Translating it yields CASSLWVPIQETQYF.

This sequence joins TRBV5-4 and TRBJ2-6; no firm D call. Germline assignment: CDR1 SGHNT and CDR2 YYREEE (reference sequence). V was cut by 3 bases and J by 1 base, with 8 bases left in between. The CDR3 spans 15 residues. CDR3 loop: CASSWVLSGANVLTF. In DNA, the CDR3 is TGTGCCAGCAGCTGGGTCTTATCTGGGGCCAACGTCCTGACTTTC.

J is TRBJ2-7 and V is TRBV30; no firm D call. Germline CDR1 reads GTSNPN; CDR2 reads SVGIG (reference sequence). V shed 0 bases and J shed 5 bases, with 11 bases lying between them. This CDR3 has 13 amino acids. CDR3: CAWSVRSRNEQYF. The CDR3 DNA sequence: TGTGCCTGGAGTGTACGATCCCGAAACGAGCAGTACTTC.

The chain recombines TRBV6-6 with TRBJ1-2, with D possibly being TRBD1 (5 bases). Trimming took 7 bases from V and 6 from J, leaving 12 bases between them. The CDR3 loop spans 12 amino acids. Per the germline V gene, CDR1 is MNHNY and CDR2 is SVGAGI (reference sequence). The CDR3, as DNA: TGTGCCAGCACTCGAGGGACGAATGGCTACACCTTC. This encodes CASTRGTNGYTF.

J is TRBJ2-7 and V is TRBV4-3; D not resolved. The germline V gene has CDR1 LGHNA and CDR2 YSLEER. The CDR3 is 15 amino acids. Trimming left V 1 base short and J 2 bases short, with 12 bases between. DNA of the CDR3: TGCGCCAGCAGCCAAGGCGTAAGGCGAACCTACGAGCAGTACTTC. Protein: CASSQGVRRTYEQYF.

CDR3 nucleotide sequence: TGCGCCAGCAGCGGAGTCCGGGGGGCAGGTGAGCAGTTCTTC. This translates into CASSGVRGAGEQFF. The chain couples TRBV4-1 to TRBJ2-1, with D maybe TRBD2 (7 bases). There are 14 residues in the CDR3. With 5 bases removed from V and 9 bases from J, the gap between germline ends came to 17 bases. Germline assignment: CDR1 MGHRA and CDR2 YSYEKL.

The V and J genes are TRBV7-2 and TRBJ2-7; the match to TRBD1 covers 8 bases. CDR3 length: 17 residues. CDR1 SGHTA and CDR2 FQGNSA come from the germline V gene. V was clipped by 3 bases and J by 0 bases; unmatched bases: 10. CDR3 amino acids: CASSLERRTGYSYEQYF. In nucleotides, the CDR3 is TGTGCCAGCAGCTTGGAGCGTAGGACAGGGTACTCCTACGAGCAGTACTTC.

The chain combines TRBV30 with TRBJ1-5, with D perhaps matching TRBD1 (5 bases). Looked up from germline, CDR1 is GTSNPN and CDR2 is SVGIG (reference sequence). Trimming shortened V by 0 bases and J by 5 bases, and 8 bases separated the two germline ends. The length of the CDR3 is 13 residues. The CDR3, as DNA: TGTGCCTGGAGTGTAGGGGTCCATCAGCCCCAGCATTTT. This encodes CAWSVGVHQPQHF.

The CDR3 sequence is CASSLVRGRVGDTQYF. Written as DNA, the CDR3 is TGTGCCAGCAGCTTAGTTCGGGGTAGGGTTGGGGATACGCAGTATTTT. The chain employs TRBV7-2 and TRBJ2-3; D is perhaps TRBD2 (5 bases). Germline loops: CDR1 SGHTA, CDR2 FQGNSA. This CDR3 has 16 amino acids. V was cut by 1 base and J by 6 bases, with 17 bases left in between.

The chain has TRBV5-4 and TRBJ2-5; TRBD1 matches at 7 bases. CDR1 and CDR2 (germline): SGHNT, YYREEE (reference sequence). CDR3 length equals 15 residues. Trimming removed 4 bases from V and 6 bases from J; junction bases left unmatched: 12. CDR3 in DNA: TGTGCCAGCAGCCCAGAATTTAGAGGGGGCAAGACCCAGTACTTC. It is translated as CASSPEFRGGKTQYF.

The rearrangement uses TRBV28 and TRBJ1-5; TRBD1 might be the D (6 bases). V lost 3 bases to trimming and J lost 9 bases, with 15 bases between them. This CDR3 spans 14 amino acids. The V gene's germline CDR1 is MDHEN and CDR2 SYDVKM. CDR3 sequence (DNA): TGTGCCAGCAGTTTCCTGGCAGGGGTTAGGCCCCAGCATTTT. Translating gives CASSFLAGVRPQHF.